The source of this TCR beta chain is a study of OX40 agonist ivuxolimab in advanced cancers. In the study overall: Dosing consisted of intravenous ivuxolimab at 0.01 to 10 mg/kg every 2 weeks.

As regards this clone: Its antigen remains unidentified.

This CDR3 comprises 19 residues. Germline loops: CDR1 LNHDA, CDR2 SQIVND (reference sequence). Trimming took 1 base from V and 2 from J; bases not matched to a gene: 14. General study findings and limits: Partial responders treated at 0.1-3.0 mg/kg exhibited clonal expansion among the lowest measured.

On cycle 4 day 1 and cycle 7 day 1, as well as at baseline, blood was sampled. Assay used: immunoSEQ multiplex PCR; TCRdb lists only in-frame clones, some missing. The table has some 62,000 clones, 75% to 95% seen once. The receptor was derived from an adult with an advanced solid tumor such as melanoma, head and neck, liver or kidney cancer. The sample consisted of CD4+ or CD8+ T cells sorted from blood, taken in a trial of the OX40 agonist ivuxolimab. The V call is TRBV19, the J call TRBJ2-5, with TRBD1 matching 9 bases. The CDR3 sequence is CASSIGDRGGRVTQETQYF. The CDR3 DNA is TGTGCCAGTAGTATAGGAGACAGGGGGGGCAGGGTTACACAAGAGACCCAGTACTTC. The full variable domain, in which reference TRBV19 and TRBJ2-5 provide the parts outside the CDR3, is DGGITQSPKYLFRKEGQNVTLSCEQNLNHDAMYWYRQDPGQGLRLIYYSQIVNDFQKGDIAEGYSVSREKKESFPLTVTSAQKNPTAFYLCASSIGDRGGRVTQETQYFGPGTRLLVL.